One and the same sample provided the 15 T cell receptor beta chains below, sequenced in a study of early T cells in non-severe SARS-CoV-2 infection. TCRdb ran MiXCR on the 5' RACE reads and lists one entry per CDR3 protein. Among about 49,000 distinct CDR3 sequences listed, 12% were seen once. Material: whole blood. The receptors shown here come from an adult who was a healthcare worker with PCR-confirmed SARS-CoV-2 infection or an uninfected control (not recorded which).

This chain connects TRBV6-5 to TRBJ2-7; D not resolved. The CDR3 contains 15 residues. From germline, CDR1 is MNHEY and CDR2 SVGAGI. The V end lost 0 bases, the J end lost 0 bases, and 9 bases lay between the germline ends. The CDR3 region has the DNA TGTGCCAGCAGTTACTCGCTGGTCAACTCCTACGAGCAGTACTTC. It yields the protein CASSYSLVNSYEQYF.

This clonotype was picked up many times. The chain combines TRBV4-3 with TRBJ2-7; D possibly corresponds to TRBD2 (6 bases). V was trimmed by 0 bases and J by 6 bases, leaving 15 bases between them. CDR3 length: 15 residues. Germline CDR1 and CDR2: LGHNA and YSLEER. The CDR3 DNA follows: TGCGCCAGCAGCCAAGATAGGAGGGTGTTGTTCGAGCAGTACTTC. Its protein product is CASSQDRRVLFEQYF.

This clonotype was counted at least ten times. The V gene is TRBV5-8, the J gene TRBJ1-5; maybe TRBD1 (6 bases). From germline, CDR1 is SGHTS and CDR2 YDEGEE. CDR3 length equals 17 residues. Trimming shortened V by 3 bases and J by 2 bases, and 18 bases separated the two germline ends. The CDR3 region is CASSSQGSPRRNQPQHF. CDR3 DNA: TGTGCCAGCAGCTCGCAGGGGTCCCCTAGGCGCAATCAGCCCCAGCATTTT.

This clonotype came up a few times. The chain recombines TRBV19 with TRBJ2-1, with D perhaps matching TRBD1 or TRBD2 (5 bases each). V lost 6 bases and J lost 0, with 12 bases in between. Germline values: CDR1 LNHDA, CDR2 SQIVND (reference sequence). This CDR3 spans 15 amino acids. CDR3 in amino acids: CASRTGPSSYNEQFF. CDR3 nucleotide sequence: TGTGCCAGTAGAACGGGGCCGAGCTCCTACAATGAGCAGTTCTTC. The variable domain in full, completed from reference TRBV19 and TRBJ2-1, reads DGGITQSPKYLFRKEGQNVTLSCEQNLNHDAMYWYRQDPGQGLRLIYYSQIVNDFQKGDIAEGYSVSREKKESFPLTVTSAQKNPTAFYLCASRTGPSSYNEQFFGPGTRLTVL.

This clonotype was counted only a few times. The gene calls are TRBV6-6 and TRBJ1-3; D is uncertain. The ends were cut back, 5 bases at V and 0 bases at J, with 8 bases in the middle. This CDR3 is 14 amino acids long. CDR1 is MNHNY and CDR2 is SVGAGI in the germline V gene (reference sequence). In DNA form, the CDR3 reads TGTGCCAGCAGTCCCCCGGGCTCTGGAAACACCATATATTTT. Translation gives CASSPPGSGNTIYF.

The chain joins TRBV28 to TRBJ2-7; 11 bases are shared with TRBD2. V was clipped by 6 bases and J by 3 bases; unmatched bases: 4. Germline CDR1 reads MDHEN; CDR2 reads SYDVKM. This CDR3 has 14 amino acids. In DNA, the CDR3 is TGTGCCAGCAGGAGACTAGCGGGGAACTACGAGCAGTACTTC. As protein: CASRRLAGNYEQYF.

This clonotype showed up many times. The CDR3 here is CSVEVGGPGLYNEQFF. CDR3 bases: TGCAGCGTTGAAGTGGGAGGGCCTGGGTTATACAATGAGCAGTTCTTC. The V gene is TRBV29-1, the J gene TRBJ2-1, with TRBD2 matching 7 bases. Losses at the gene ends were 1 base for V and 4 bases for J; bases not matched to a gene: 10. There are 16 residues in the CDR3. In germline, CDR1 is SQVTM, CDR2 ANQGSEA.

The genes are TRBV15 and TRBJ2-2; 8 bases are shared with TRBD1. CDR1 is LNHNV and CDR2 is YYDKDF in the germline V gene (reference sequence). V shed 9 bases and J 4 bases; nucleotides not matched to a gene: 7. The CDR3 loop spans 14 amino acids. CDR3 sequence (DNA): TGTGCCACATCTCAGGGGGCTCCCACCGGGGAGCTGTTTTTT. This gives the protein CATSQGAPTGELFF.

The chain recombines TRBV10-1 with TRBJ2-7; 8 bases match TRBD2. Germline V gives CDR1 WNHNN, CDR2 SYGVQD (reference sequence). The CDR3 consists of 12 residues. J gave up 6 bases and V 6 bases, and 4 bases lay outside the gene matches. The CDR3 region has the DNA TGCGCCAGCAGGGCGGGGGGACCCGAGCAGTACTTC. Protein product: CASRAGGPEQYF.

The chain uses TRBV4-1 and TRBJ2-3; weak D call: TRBD1 (6 bases). The V end lost 4 bases, the J end lost 4 bases, and 12 bases lay between the germline ends. CDR3 length equals 14 residues. The germline gives CDR1 MGHRA, CDR2 YSYEKL. The CDR3: CASSLQTGPDTQYF. The CDR3 region has the DNA TGCGCCAGCAGCCTCCAAACAGGGCCAGATACGCAGTATTTT.

The chain joins TRBV9 to TRBJ1-5, with D hard to call. CDR1 and CDR2 (germline): SGDLS, YYNGEE. The CDR3 loop spans 12 amino acids. The V gene lost 5 bases and the J gene lost 3 bases, with 6 bases spanning the gap. This chain's CDR3 is CASRRDNQPQHF. The DNA for the CDR3 is TGTGCCAGCAGGCGGGACAATCAGCCCCAGCATTTT.

In its sample, this clonotype was seen a few times. This rearrangement joins TRBV12-3 or TRBV12-4 to TRBJ2-1; D gene ambiguous. V gave up 5 bases and J gave up 0 bases, with 11 bases separating them. This CDR3 has 15 amino acids. CDR3 DNA sequence: TGTGCCAGCAGTCCCAACCAGCGCTCCTACAATGAGCAGTTCTTC. Translating gives CASSPNQRSYNEQFF.

This clonotype has a handful of counts. The CDR3 coding sequence is TGTGCCAGCCACGAGGCTAGCGGGAAGAGCTCCTACGAGCAGTACTTC. Protein sequence: CASHEASGKSSYEQYF. The chain uses TRBV18 and TRBJ2-7, with 9 nucleotides matching TRBD2. Trimming at V came to 8 bases and at J to 0 bases, leaving 11 bases not matched to a gene. This CDR3 has 16 amino acids. Germline CDR1 reads KGHSH; CDR2 reads LQKENI.

Ten or more counts support this clonotype. The chain uses TRBV7-8 and TRBJ2-1; 7 positions agree with TRBD2. The ends lost 4 bases at V and 5 bases at J; junction bases unmatched: 5. CDR3 size: 14 residues. The germline gives CDR1 SGHVS, CDR2 FQNEAQ. CDR3 amino acids: CASSSGTTDNEQFF. DNA of the CDR3: TGTGCCAGCAGCTCCGGGACTACAGACAATGAGCAGTTCTTC. Full variable domain (outside the CDR3, taken from reference TRBV7-8 and TRBJ2-1): GAGVSQSPRYKVAKRGQDVALRCDPISGHVSLFWYQQALGQGPEFLTYFQNEAQLDKSGLPSDRFFAERPEGSVSTLKIQRTQQEDSAVYLCASSSGTTDNEQFFGPGTRLTVL.

This clonotype was observed a few times. The rearrangement joins TRBV3-1 to TRBJ1-2, with D uncertain. The V end was cut by 6 bases, the J end by 5 bases, with 13 bases between. The germline CDR1 and CDR2 sequences are LGHDT and YNNKEL (reference sequence). This CDR3 spans 13 amino acids. Here the CDR3 reads CASSPSGEYGYTF. CDR3 in DNA: TGTGCCAGCAGTCCAAGCGGAGAGTATGGCTACACCTTC.